The 15 T cell receptor beta chains presented below share a single source sample, sequenced in a study of T cell repertoires in cytomegalovirus infection. Which antigens these TCRs recognize remains unknown. TCRdb reprocessed the reads via MiXCR and lists one record per CDR3 protein. The repertoire consists of approximately 470,000 distinct CDR3 sequences, with approximately 40% occurring once and the leading ten covering about 41%. Sample: cultured PBMCs, taken from culture after CMV antigen stimulation. The receptors were sampled from a human donor in good health (CMV status not recorded). Some clones in this sample may be carry-over from other donors' samples.

This chain connects TRBV6-2 or TRBV6-3 to TRBJ2-1; tentative D call: TRBD1 (6 bases). The CDR3 runs 13 residues. CDR1 MNHEY and CDR2 SVGEGT come from the germline V gene. Trimming pared 1 base from V and 8 bases from J, leaving 9 bases between. Here the CDR3 DNA reads TGTGCCAGCAGTTACTACAGGGATGATGAGCAGTTCTTC. It specifies CASSYYRDDEQFF.

The chain employs TRBV7-9 and TRBJ1-1; 8 nucleotides align to TRBD1. The CDR3 is 15 amino acids. The trim removed 4 bases at V and 1 base at J, leaving 5 bases unmatched. Looked up from germline, CDR1 is SEHNR and CDR2 is FQNEAQ (reference sequence). CDR3 protein: CASSSHRGTNTEAFF. The CDR3 DNA follows: TGTGCCAGCAGCTCGCACAGGGGGACGAACACTGAAGCTTTCTTT.

J is TRBJ2-1 and V is TRBV4-1; 9 bases line up with TRBD1. The CDR3 is 17 residues long. V gave up 0 bases and J gave up 7 bases; unmatched junction bases: 10. Looked up from germline, CDR1 is MGHRA and CDR2 is YSYEKL. The CDR3 DNA reads TGCGCCAGCAGCCAAGATCTGAGGGGACAGGGCCCGAATGAGCAGTTCTTC. This encodes CASSQDLRGQGPNEQFF.

The chain has TRBV4-3 and TRBJ1-4; D not certain. This CDR3 has 14 residues. Germline CDR1 LGHNA, CDR2 YSLEER. The V and J ends lost 4 bases and 7 bases respectively, with 13 bases between them. The CDR3 DNA sequence: TGCGCCAGCAGCCTGGAAGTAATGGGTGAAAAACTGTTTTTT. This translates into CASSLEVMGEKLFF.

V and J are TRBV28 and TRBJ2-2; 7 bases agree with TRBD2. Germline V CDR1 and CDR2: MDHEN, SYDVKM. Unmatched junction bases numbered 6, after V lost 2 bases and J lost 6 bases. This CDR3 comprises 15 residues. CDR3 protein: CASSLGRGISGELFF. The CDR3 DNA reads as TGTGCCAGCAGTTTAGGGCGGGGGATATCCGGGGAGCTGTTTTTT.

The chain combines TRBV12-3 or TRBV12-4 with TRBJ2-6, with D perhaps matching TRBD1 (5 bases). The CDR3 has 17 residues. The ends were cut back, 4 bases at V and 1 base at J, with 14 bases in the middle. Written as DNA, the CDR3 is TGTGCCAGCAGTTCCTCAGGGTTTTGGTCTGGGGCCAACGTCCTGACTTTC. Its protein product is CASSSSGFWSGANVLTF.

The V and J genes are TRBV5-4 and TRBJ2-1; D assignment may be TRBD1 or TRBD2 (6 bases each). The CDR3 covers 15 residues. V lost 0 bases and J 7 bases, leaving 14 bases between the germline ends. Germline-derived CDR1 and CDR2 are SGHNT and YYREEE (reference sequence). The CDR3 region has the DNA TGTGCCAGCAGCTTGGCTGTGGGGGCGGGGAATGAGCAGTTCTTC. Its protein product is CASSLAVGAGNEQFF. Complete variable domain (other parts from reference TRBV5-4 and TRBJ2-1): ETGVTQSPTHLIKTRGQQVTLRCSSQSGHNTVSWYQQALGQGPQFIFQYYREEENGRGNFPPRFSGLQFPNYSSELNVNALELDDSALYLCASSLAVGAGNEQFFGPGTRLTVL.

The rearrangement uses TRBV10-3 and TRBJ2-3; 9 bases fit TRBD1. The CDR3 covers 17 residues. Germline V gene lookup returns CDR1 ENHRY and CDR2 SYGVKD. After removal of 5 bases from V and 6 bases from J, the junction contained 15 bases not matched to a gene. The CDR3 loop is CAISHLQGASMADTQYF. CDR3 in DNA: TGTGCCATCAGTCATTTACAGGGGGCTAGTATGGCGGATACGCAGTATTTT.

V gene TRBV6-5 combines with J gene TRBJ2-3, with D unclear. The CDR3 has 16 residues. Germline loops: CDR1 MNHEY, CDR2 SVGAGI. The ends were cut back, 5 bases at V and 3 bases at J, with 18 bases in the middle. The CDR3 protein is CASSEVSSGGTDTQYF. The CDR3 DNA reads TGTGCCAGCAGTGAGGTCTCCTCGGGCGGAACAGATACGCAGTATTTT.

This clonotype has only a few counts. The rearrangement links TRBV7-9 to TRBJ2-5; 8 nucleotides agree with TRBD1. The CDR3 contains 16 residues. CDR1 is SEHNR and CDR2 is FQNEAQ in the germline V gene (reference sequence). With V trimmed by 5 bases and J by 3 bases, 11 bases remained unmatched. The CDR3 DNA sequence: TGTGCCAGCAGCCCCATACAGGGGGAGTGGAAAGAGACCCAGTACTTC. It yields the protein CASSPIQGEWKETQYF.

V and J are TRBV4-2 and TRBJ1-5; maybe TRBD1 (5 bases). Germline assignment: CDR1 LGHNA and CDR2 YNFKEQ. V shed 3 bases and J shed 7 bases, with 22 bases lying between them. The CDR3 loop spans 17 amino acids. CDR3 in amino acids: CASSQLRFRGASQPQHF. CDR3 DNA: TGTGCCAGCAGCCAGTTACGTTTCAGAGGGGCTAGCCAGCCCCAGCATTTT.

The V and J genes are TRBV11-1 and TRBJ2-2, with unresolved D. CDR1 is SGHAT, CDR2 FQDESV, per germline (reference sequence). This CDR3 contains 14 residues. Deletions cut 5 bases from V and 0 bases from J, with 7 bases between. The CDR3, as DNA: TGTGCCAGCAGCATGGCACCGAACACCGGGGAGCTGTTTTTT. It encodes CASSMAPNTGELFF.

The V and J genes are TRBV6-1 and TRBJ2-7; 10 nucleotides line up with TRBD1. The CDR3 has 14 amino acids. The germline gives CDR1 MNHNS, CDR2 SASEGT. Trimming took 4 bases from V and 3 from J; bases not matched to a gene: 3. CDR3 nucleotides: TGTGCCAGCAGTGGCCGGGACAGGGGCTACGAGCAGTACTTC. This translates into CASSGRDRGYEQYF.

This clonotype has ten or more counts. The chain uses TRBV7-2 and TRBJ1-4; TRBD1 matches at 8 bases. CDR3 length: 15 amino acids. CDR1 and CDR2 (germline): SGHTA, FQGNSA. The J segment lost 7 bases and the V segment lost 3 bases, leaving 7 bases of the junction unmatched. The CDR3 DNA follows: TGTGCCAGCAGCTTGGGGACAGGTTGGGCTGAAAAACTGTTTTTT. Its protein is CASSLGTGWAEKLFF.

The V gene is TRBV10-3, the J gene TRBJ1-2; no definite D call. V was pared by 0 bases and J by 6 bases, with 11 bases between. The length of the CDR3 is 14 residues. CDR1 and CDR2 (germline): ENHRY, SYGVKD. CDR3 nucleotides: TGTGCCATCAGTGAGTCAGAGTTTGGAAATGGCTACACCTTC. It codes for CAISESEFGNGYTF.